These 10 T cell receptor beta chains were all obtained from the same sample, sequenced in a study of blood T cell repertoires in COVID-19. The method was immunoSEQ multiplex PCR; TCRdb's version includes in-frame clones alone and lacks a portion of them. Among about 98,000 clones listed, about 78% were seen once. The sequenced sample was peripheral blood. These receptors all stem from a man in his sixties with active or convalescent COVID-19.

The chain uses TRBV18 and TRBJ1-1; D gene ambiguous. CDR3 size: 19 residues. Looked up from germline, CDR1 is KGHSH and CDR2 is LQKENI. V was shortened by 0 bases and J by 1 base, with 21 bases between the two germline ends. Here the CDR3 reads CASSPPRGQRAFGNTEAFF. In DNA form, the CDR3 reads TGTGCCAGCTCACCACCTAGAGGTCAGAGAGCCTTCGGGAACACTGAAGCTTTCTTT.

V usage is TRBV10-2 and J usage is TRBJ2-5; 11 positions agree with TRBD2. Germline V gives CDR1 WSHSY, CDR2 SAAADI. The CDR3 sequence is 17 residues long. The junction had 15 bases not matched to a gene; V was cut back by 3 bases and J by 9 bases. Here the CDR3 reads CASSDTAGTSGRRAQYF. CDR3 sequence (DNA): TGCGCCAGCAGTGACACCGCCGGGACTAGCGGTCGTAGGGCCCAGTACTTC.

The DNA of the CDR3 is TGCAGCGTTCCGGCCGGGGGCTACAATGAGCAGTTCTTC. Translation: CSVPAGGYNEQFF. This chain links TRBV29-1 with TRBJ2-1; maybe TRBD2 (6 bases). Germline-derived CDR1 and CDR2 are SQVTM and ANQGSEA. This CDR3 comprises 13 residues. Trimming removed 5 bases from V and 3 bases from J, with 11 bases in between.

V gene TRBV19 combines with J gene TRBJ2-3; 10 nucleotides match TRBD1. With 5 bases clipped from V and 4 bases from J, the junction kept 6 bases outside the gene matches. CDR1 is LNHDA, CDR2 SQIVND, per germline (reference sequence). The CDR3 consists of 15 residues. The CDR3 sequence is CASSESGTGADTQYF. CDR3 sequence (DNA): TGTGCCAGTAGTGAGTCCGGGACAGGGGCAGATACGCAGTATTTT.

CDR3 loop: CARNPTGWKGNTIYF. CDR3 DNA sequence: TGTGCCAGAAACCCGACAGGGTGGAAGGGAAACACCATATATTTT. The chain employs TRBV5-3 and TRBJ1-3; 7 nucleotides match TRBD1. TRBV5-3 is flagged as an ORF with uncertain function. The CDR3 extends over 15 amino acids. V lost 6 bases to trimming and J lost 4 bases; unmatched junction nucleotides: 10.

The chain joins TRBV6-5 to TRBJ2-1, with TRBD2 as a possible D gene (7 bases). The CDR3 length is 15 residues. Germline V gene lookup returns CDR1 MNHEY and CDR2 SVGAGI. The V end was cut by 6 bases, the J end by 7 bases, with 19 bases between. CDR3 bases: TGTGCCAGCAGACTAGGTGGGGGGCGGGGGAATGAGCAGTTCTTC. Amino acids: CASRLGGGRGNEQFF.

The CDR3 is CASSSDRASLEAFF. CDR3 coding DNA: TGTGCCAGCAGCTCTGACAGGGCTAGCCTAGAAGCTTTCTTT. This chain connects TRBV5-4 to TRBJ1-1; TRBD1 agrees at 7 bases. CDR1 is SGHNT and CDR2 is YYREEE in the germline V gene (reference sequence). This CDR3 has 14 amino acids. Trimming took 3 bases from V and 8 from J; bases not matched to a gene: 10.

The chain uses TRBV7-9 and TRBJ2-5, with D perhaps matching TRBD2 (7 bases). Germline V lookup: CDR1 SEHNR, CDR2 FQNEAQ (reference sequence). There are 15 residues in the CDR3. V was trimmed by 1 base and J by 3 bases, leaving 12 bases between them. The CDR3 loop reads CASSLEGGAEETQYF. CDR3 sequence (DNA): TGTGCCAGCAGCTTAGAGGGGGGGGCGGAAGAGACCCAGTACTTC.

The gene calls are TRBV18 and TRBJ1-1, with TRBD1 as a possible D gene (5 bases). Germline CDR1 KGHSH, CDR2 LQKENI. This CDR3 region has 15 residues. The V and J ends lost 3 bases and 1 base respectively, with 12 bases between them. CDR3 in amino acids: CASSPYSGKNTEAFF. In DNA form, the CDR3 reads TGTGCCAGCTCACCCTACTCAGGGAAGAACACTGAAGCTTTCTTT.

The chain carries TRBV23-1 and TRBJ2-3, with 10 bases identical to TRBD2. TRBV23-1 is treated as an ORF (open reading frame) with a function not yet certain. The CDR3 length is 16 residues. V was clipped by 4 bases and J by 3 bases; unmatched bases: 7. Here the CDR3 reads CASSPIGTSVTDTQYF. The CDR3 DNA reads as TGCGCCAGCAGTCCAATCGGGACTAGCGTTACAGATACGCAGTATTTT.